These 18 T cell receptor beta chains were sequenced from one sample in a study of T-cell memory formation after mild COVID-19. TCRdb analysed the 5' RACE reads with MiXCR anew, one entry per CDR3 protein. This sample has around 120,000 distinct CDR3 sequences, with about 16% found just once. Material for sequencing was PBMCs or a T cell subset sorted from them (not recorded which). All receptors derive from an adult woman who had mild COVID-19 (a few samples of this study predate the infection). Cell type and time point are not known.

The chain has TRBV5-1 and TRBJ1-2; 9 nucleotides match TRBD1. The V gene end was trimmed by 6 bases and the J gene end by 0 bases; junction bases not matched to a gene: 12. CDR1 SGHRS and CDR2 YFSETQ come from the germline V gene. This CDR3 has 17 residues. CDR3 DNA: TGCGCCAGCACCCTTCGAGGACAGGGGCACCCTAACTATGGCTACACCTTC. As protein: CASTLRGQGHPNYGYTF.

This clonotype was counted between two and nine times. This CDR3 reads CATSRAENTQYF. CDR3 nucleotides: TGTGCCACCAGCAGAGCGGAGAATACGCAGTATTTT. V gene TRBV15 combines with J gene TRBJ2-3, with D hard to call. The germline V and J ends were trimmed by 1 base and 7 bases, with 6 bases remaining between them. Germline CDR1 is LNHNV and CDR2 is YYDKDF (reference sequence). This CDR3 is 12 amino acids long.

This clonotype was counted a few times. This rearrangement joins TRBV5-4 to TRBJ2-3; 7 positions match TRBD1. This CDR3 comprises 17 residues. The germline V gene has CDR1 SGHNT and CDR2 YYREEE (reference sequence). Trimming took 0 bases from V and 0 from J; bases not matched to a gene: 7. CDR3 region: CASSLGAGGTSTDTQYF. The CDR3 DNA reads TGTGCCAGCAGCTTGGGGGCAGGGGGAACTAGCACAGATACGCAGTATTTT.

This clonotype has only a few counts. The chain joins TRBV12-3 or TRBV12-4 to TRBJ2-3; D unresolved. The CDR3 runs to 13 residues. The V and J ends lost 5 bases and 6 bases respectively, with 12 bases between them. CDR3 in DNA: TGTGCCAGCAGTCTCCACGGTATGGATACGCAGTATTTT. Its translation is CASSLHGMDTQYF.

This chain links TRBV7-3 with TRBJ2-4; either TRBD1 or TRBD2 may fit D (5 bases each). V lost 5 bases and J lost 2, with 13 bases in between. The CDR3 is 15 residues long. CDR1 is SGHTA and CDR2 is FQGTGA in the germline V gene. The chain's CDR3 is CASSPLGDPKNIQYF. The CDR3 DNA follows: TGTGCCAGCAGCCCCCTGGGGGACCCCAAAAACATTCAGTACTTC.

This clonotype has just a few counts. The gene calls are TRBV2 and TRBJ2-2; D is uncertain. The length of the CDR3 is 14 residues. V shed 8 bases and J shed 1 base, with 11 bases lying between them. The germline gives CDR1 SNHLY, CDR2 FYNNEI. The CDR3 bases are TGTGCCAGCGGTGGAGACGAGAACACCGGGGAGCTGTTTTTT. Protein sequence: CASGGDENTGELFF.

The chain carries TRBV20-1 and TRBJ2-7; 7 bases line up with TRBD2. Trimming removed 4 bases from V and 1 base from J; junction bases left unmatched: 10. Germline V lookup: CDR1 DFQATT, CDR2 SNEGSKA (reference sequence). This CDR3 spans 15 amino acids. The CDR3, as DNA: TGCAGTGCTACATGCCCTACCGGGGGGTCCTACGAGCAGTACTTC. Residues: CSATCPTGGSYEQYF.

V and J are TRBV9 and TRBJ2-5; 10 nucleotides line up with TRBD1. The V and J ends lost 3 bases and 2 bases, in that order; junction bases with no gene match: 4. Looked up from germline, CDR1 is SGDLS and CDR2 is YYNGEE. The CDR3 spans 15 residues. CDR3 amino acids: CASSAGQGDQETQYF. The CDR3 bases are TGTGCCAGCAGCGCCGGACAGGGGGATCAAGAGACCCAGTACTTC.

This clonotype has only a few counts. This chain connects TRBV5-1 to TRBJ2-7, with 7 bases matching TRBD1. V trimming: 5 bases; J trimming: 3 bases; junction bases outside the gene matches: 14. This CDR3 contains 16 residues. The V gene's germline CDR1 is SGHRS and CDR2 YFSETQ. For the CDR3, the DNA is TGCGCCAGCAGACGATCAGACCCGGGACAGCTCTACGAGCAGTACTTC. This gives the protein CASRRSDPGQLYEQYF.

The chain recombines TRBV5-1 with TRBJ1-1, with 7 bases matching TRBD1. The germline V gene has CDR1 SGHRS and CDR2 YFSETQ. J was trimmed by 1 base and V by 3 bases; bases with no gene match: 3. The CDR3 loop spans 14 amino acids. The CDR3 region has the DNA TGCGCCAGCAGCTCTGGACAGGCGAACACTGAAGCTTTCTTT. It encodes CASSSGQANTEAFF.

This clonotype was counted only a few times. The chain employs TRBV7-9 and TRBJ1-3, with 8 nucleotides matching TRBD1. V dropped 5 bases and J dropped 0; count of bases not matched to a gene: 3. The CDR3 runs to 15 residues. Per germline, CDR1 SEHNR and CDR2 FQNEAQ (reference sequence). CDR3 DNA: TGTGCCAGCAGCCCGGGACAGGTCTCTGGAAACACCATATATTTT. Protein: CASSPGQVSGNTIYF.

V and J are TRBV18 and TRBJ1-1; the match to TRBD1 covers 9 bases. The CDR3 covers 16 residues. V lost 4 bases, J lost 0 bases, and 6 bases stayed unmatched. CDR1 and CDR2 (germline): KGHSH, LQKENI. The CDR3 nucleotides are TGTGCCAGCTCACAGGGGACAGGGCGGATGAACACTGAAGCTTTCTTT. Its protein is CASSQGTGRMNTEAFF.

The CDR3 here is CASSVDYGNTEAFF. The CDR3 DNA follows: TGTGCCAGCAGCGTAGACTACGGGAACACTGAAGCTTTCTTT. V and J are TRBV9 and TRBJ1-1; no clear D gene. V lost 0 bases and J 1 base, leaving 7 bases between the germline ends. The CDR3 has 14 residues. Germline lookup yields CDR1 SGDLS and CDR2 YYNGEE.

The rearrangement joins TRBV6-4 to TRBJ2-1; D is unresolved. Germline V gives CDR1 MRHNA, CDR2 SNTAGT. Trimming removed 5 bases from V and 7 bases from J, with 18 bases in between. The CDR3 is 15 amino acids. The CDR3 is CASSPTPVDFNEQFF. The CDR3 DNA is TGTGCCAGCAGTCCGACTCCAGTAGACTTTAATGAGCAGTTCTTC.

This clonotype has only a few counts. The V gene is TRBV24-1, the J gene TRBJ2-5, with D perhaps TRBD2 (7 bases). CDR3 length equals 15 residues. V lost 3 bases and J 4 bases, leaving 14 bases between the germline ends. CDR1 is KGHDR and CDR2 is SFDVKD in the germline V gene. The chain's CDR3 is CATSDAIGGGETQYF. The CDR3 coding sequence is TGTGCCACCAGTGATGCCATAGGGGGGGGAGAGACCCAGTACTTC.

The CDR3 protein is CASSISGLASSYNEQFF. CDR3 DNA sequence: TGTGCCAGTAGTATCTCGGGACTAGCGAGCTCCTACAATGAGCAGTTCTTC. V gene TRBV19 combines with J gene TRBJ2-1; TRBD2 aligns across 10 bases. The CDR3 length is 17 residues. V lost 3 bases to trimming and J lost 0 bases; unmatched junction nucleotides: 5. Germline CDR1 and CDR2: LNHDA and SQIVND (reference sequence). The full variable domain, rest sourced from reference TRBV19 and TRBJ2-1, is DGGITQSPKYLFRKEGQNVTLSCEQNLNHDAMYWYRQDPGQGLRLIYYSQIVNDFQKGDIAEGYSVSREKKESFPLTVTSAQKNPTAFYLCASSISGLASSYNEQFFGPGTRLTVL.

The V gene is TRBV7-9, the J gene TRBJ2-3; D tentatively fits TRBD1 or TRBD2 (7 bases each). The CDR3 is 14 residues long. CDR1 and CDR2 from the germline V gene are SEHNR and FQNEAQ (reference sequence). The V gene lost 5 bases and the J gene lost 7 bases, with 16 bases spanning the gap. CDR3 sequence: CASSPGGVLNTQYF. DNA for the CDR3: TGTGCCAGCAGCCCAGGGGGGGTTTTGAATACGCAGTATTTT.

This clonotype has more than one count but fewer than ten. The rearrangement joins TRBV7-3 to TRBJ2-5; D might be TRBD1 (7 bases). This CDR3 region has 17 residues. V lost 4 bases and J lost 5, with 23 bases in between. Germline-derived CDR1 and CDR2 are SGHTA and FQGTGA. The CDR3 reads CASSSGSGPPGGETQYF. DNA of the CDR3: TGTGCCAGCAGCTCCGGTAGCGGTCCTCCAGGGGGGGAGACCCAGTACTTC.